This T cell receptor beta chain is drawn from a study of shared clonotypes between healthy human individuals. The CDR3 has 13 amino acids. The germline CDR1 and CDR2 sequences are MNHEY and SMNVEV (reference sequence). V lost 8 bases, J lost 0 bases, and 7 bases lay in between. In the case of this clone: The antigen remains undetermined.

Terminally differentiated effector memory CD45RA+ cells were excluded by CCR7 positive selection of CD45RO-negative cells. Findings and caveats of the study: Larger estimated richness was generally recorded for naive subsets relative to memory subsets.

Each PCR replicate from the sorted subsets contained around 0.2 ug DNA, which is about 31,000 T cell genomes. Profiled with immunoSEQ multiplex PCR; TCRdb holds only in-frame clones, not every one. The sample yields roughly 2,000,000 clones, around 93% seen once. The origin of this receptor is a man between 18 and 35 years old in good health. Some clones in this sample may be carry-over from other donors' samples. This chain links TRBV27 with TRBJ2-2; D remains unclear. Sequencing was done on a sample of naive CD8+ T cells from PBMCs. The CDR3 DNA is TGTGCCAGCGGGGTCTCGAACACCGGGGAGCTGTTTTTT. It specifies CASGVSNTGELFF.